This T cell receptor (beta chain) was sequenced in a study of blood T cell repertoires in COVID-19. The CDR3 totals 15 residues. Germline V gene lookup returns CDR1 SGHRS and CDR2 YFSETQ. Trimming left V 3 bases short and J 3 bases short, with 12 bases between. This clone has a handful of counts. Per the study methods: Amplification of reference gene primers was used by the study to estimate nucleated cell counts. Using immunoSEQ multiplex PCR, the repertoire was profiled, and TCRdb retains in-frame clones only, with some absent. For V, J and clone size, that table is used; D and trimming come from the DNA. Among about 100,000 clones listed, 75% to 95% were seen once.

The rearrangement joins TRBV5-1 to TRBJ1-4, with TRBD1 as a possible D gene (6 bases). This sequence was found in a man aged 18 to 30 with acute or convalescent COVID-19. The sequenced sample consisted of peripheral blood. Here the CDR3 reads CASSSTGFPNEKLFF. The CDR3 DNA sequence: TGCGCCAGCAGCTCCACAGGGTTCCCTAATGAAAAACTGTTTTTT.